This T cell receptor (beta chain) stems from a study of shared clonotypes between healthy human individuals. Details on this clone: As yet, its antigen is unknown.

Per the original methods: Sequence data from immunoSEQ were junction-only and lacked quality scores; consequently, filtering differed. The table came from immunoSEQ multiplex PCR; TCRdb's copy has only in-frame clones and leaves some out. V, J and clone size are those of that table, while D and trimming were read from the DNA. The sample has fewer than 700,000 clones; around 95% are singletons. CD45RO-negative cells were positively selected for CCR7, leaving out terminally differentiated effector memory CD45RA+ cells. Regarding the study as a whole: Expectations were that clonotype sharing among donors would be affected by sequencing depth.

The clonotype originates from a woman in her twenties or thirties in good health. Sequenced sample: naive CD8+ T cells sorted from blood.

In DNA, the CDR3 is TGTGCCAGCAGCGTAGAAGGGGGAGAAAGCGAGCAGTACTTC. Amino acid sequence: CASSVEGGESEQYF. This rearrangement joins TRBV9 to TRBJ2-7; D may be TRBD1 (6 bases). Germline loops: CDR1 SGDLS, CDR2 YYNGEE. The length of the CDR3 is 14 residues. The V end was cut by 0 bases, the J end by 6 bases, with 13 bases between.